The entry below gives a single T cell receptor (beta chain) sequence along with its context. The entry originates in a study of blood T cell repertoires in COVID-19. The V gene's germline CDR1 is KGHSH and CDR2 LQKENI. V gave up 4 bases and J gave up 6 bases, with 13 bases separating them. The CDR3 has 13 residues. Produced via immunoSEQ multiplex PCR; TCRdb's table is partial and in-frame only. Of about 250,000 clones listed, approximately 86% are singletons. The sequenced sample was peripheral blood. This clonotype originated in a woman in her twenties or thirties with acute or convalescent COVID-19. This chain connects TRBV18 to TRBJ2-7; TRBD1 is a possible D gene (5 bases). The DNA for the CDR3 is TGTGCCAGCTCACTCCAGGCAAGGGGCGAGCAGTACTTC. Protein: CASSLQARGEQYF.